The 3 T cell receptor beta chains presented below share a single source sample, sequenced in a study of T cells after yellow fever vaccination. TCRdb re-called the 5' RACE reads with MiXCR, one entry per CDR3 protein. Found here are about 29,000 distinct CDR3 sequences, 5% of them singletons; the top ten hold over 40%. Material: CD8+ T cells sorted from PBMCs, obtained 10 days after the yellow fever booster vaccination. The receptors were sampled from a young man who received the YFV17D yellow fever vaccine.

This clonotype occurred many times. This chain uses TRBV6-2 or TRBV6-3 with TRBJ2-1, with TRBD2 matching over 12 bases. The CDR3 sequence is 15 residues long. Germline V CDR1 and CDR2: MNHEY, SVGEGT. With 7 bases clipped from V and 0 bases from J, the junction kept 1 base outside the gene matches. The CDR3 spells CASKLAGGSYNEQFF. In nucleotides, the CDR3 is TGTGCCAGCAAACTAGCGGGGGGCTCCTACAATGAGCAGTTCTTC.

This clonotype was counted between two and nine times. This sequence joins TRBV7-9 and TRBJ1-6; D remains ambiguous. With 5 bases removed from V and 7 bases from J, the gap between germline ends came to 21 bases. The V gene's germline CDR1 is SEHNR and CDR2 FQNEAQ (reference sequence). CDR3 length: 17 residues. CDR3 DNA sequence: TGTGCCAGCAGCCCGCCCATCCTGTGGGAAGGAAATTCACCCCTCCACTTT. It specifies CASSPPILWEGNSPLHF.

This clonotype was recorded at least ten times. This chain uses TRBV7-8 with TRBJ2-1; D remains unclear. In germline, CDR1 is SGHVS, CDR2 FQNEAQ. Between the trimmed V and J ends, which lost 1 base and 5 bases, there was a span of 6 bases. The CDR3 spans 13 residues. The CDR3 DNA is TGTGCCAGCAGCTTAGGACCCGACAATGAGCAGTTCTTC. This translates into CASSLGPDNEQFF.